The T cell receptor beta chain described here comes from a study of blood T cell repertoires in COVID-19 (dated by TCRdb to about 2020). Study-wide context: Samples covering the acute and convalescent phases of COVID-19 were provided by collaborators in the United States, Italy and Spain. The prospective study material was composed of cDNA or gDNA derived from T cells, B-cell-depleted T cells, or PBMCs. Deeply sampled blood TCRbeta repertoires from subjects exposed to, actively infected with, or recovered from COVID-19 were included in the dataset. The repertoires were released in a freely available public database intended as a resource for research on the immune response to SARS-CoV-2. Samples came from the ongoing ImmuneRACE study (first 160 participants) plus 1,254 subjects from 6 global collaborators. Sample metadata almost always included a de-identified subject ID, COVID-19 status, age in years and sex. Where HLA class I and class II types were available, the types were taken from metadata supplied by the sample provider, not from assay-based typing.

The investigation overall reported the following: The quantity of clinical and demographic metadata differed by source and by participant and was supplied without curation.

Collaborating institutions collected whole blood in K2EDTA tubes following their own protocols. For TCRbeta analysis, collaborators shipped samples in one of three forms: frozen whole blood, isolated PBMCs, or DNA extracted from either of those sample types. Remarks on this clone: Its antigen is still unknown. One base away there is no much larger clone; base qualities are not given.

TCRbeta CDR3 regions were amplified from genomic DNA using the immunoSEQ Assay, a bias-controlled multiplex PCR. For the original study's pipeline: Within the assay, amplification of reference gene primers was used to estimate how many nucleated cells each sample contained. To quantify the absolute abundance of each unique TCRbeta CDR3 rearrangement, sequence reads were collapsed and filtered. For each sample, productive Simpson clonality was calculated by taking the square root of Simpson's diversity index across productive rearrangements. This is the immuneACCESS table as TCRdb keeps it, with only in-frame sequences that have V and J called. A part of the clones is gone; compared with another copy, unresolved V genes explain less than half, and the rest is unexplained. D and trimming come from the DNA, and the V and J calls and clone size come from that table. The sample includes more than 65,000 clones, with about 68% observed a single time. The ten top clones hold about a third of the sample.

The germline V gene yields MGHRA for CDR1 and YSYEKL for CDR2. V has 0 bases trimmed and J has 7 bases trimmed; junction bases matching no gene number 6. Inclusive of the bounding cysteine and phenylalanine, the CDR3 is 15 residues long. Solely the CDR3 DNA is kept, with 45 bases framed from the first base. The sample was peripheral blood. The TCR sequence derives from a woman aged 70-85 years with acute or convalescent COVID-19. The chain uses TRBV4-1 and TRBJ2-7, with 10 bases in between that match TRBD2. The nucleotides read TGCGCCAGCAGCCAAGATCCGGGACTAGCGCGAGAGCAGTACTTC. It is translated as CASSQDPGLAREQYF.